This T cell receptor (beta chain) was recorded in a study of CD4 T cells in relation to SARS-CoV-2 and coronaviruses. At the level of the study: The negative reference was HIV-1 Nef peptide pool or peptide-free culture.

In its sample, this clone was seen a few times. Its antigen is not known. Profiled with immunoSEQ multiplex PCR; TCRdb holds only in-frame clones, not every one. The table lists tens of thousands of clones, just under 70% of them singletons. V lost 4 bases, J lost 4 bases, and 20 bases lay in between. CDR3 length: 16 amino acids. Germline-derived CDR1 and CDR2 are KGHSY and FQNENV. The unexposed donors gave CD4+ T cells in about 2011-2019, prior to COVID-19. Isolation of CD4+ T cells took place after about 9 days in culture. The clonotype comes from a human donor in good health. The chain couples TRBV16 to TRBJ2-7; D call uncertain. Material: CD4+ T cells from PBMCs, cultured in vitro. DNA of the CDR3: TGTGCCAGCAGCCCTCAATACGCGAGCGTGGGATACGAGCAGTACTTC. Its translation: CASSPQYASVGYEQYF.